These 9 T cell receptor beta chains were all obtained from the same sample, sequenced in a study of T cell responses to AZD1222 COVID-19 vaccine. The method was immunoSEQ multiplex PCR; TCRdb's version includes in-frame clones alone and lacks a portion of them. Of roughly 160,000 clones in the sample, 88% are singletons; the top ten hold less than 6.5%. This specimen consisted of peripheral blood, obtained on day 0 of AZD1222 vaccination. The receptors shown here come from an adult in good health.

The chain uses TRBV10-3 and TRBJ2-1; D is unresolved. Trimming pared 0 bases from V and 9 bases from J, leaving 3 bases between. This CDR3 region has 11 residues. Germline V gene lookup returns CDR1 ENHRY and CDR2 SYGVKD. CDR3 nucleotides: TGTGCCATCAGTGAGTCGGTTGAGCAGTTCTTC. This codes for CAISESVEQFF.

V and J are TRBV5-4 and TRBJ2-2, with TRBD1 identical over 11 bases. The CDR3 consists of 15 residues. J lost 6 bases, V lost 5 bases, and 6 bases had no gene match. Germline V CDR1 and CDR2: SGHNT, YYREEE (reference sequence). DNA of the CDR3: TGTGCCAGCAGTCCGGGACAGGGGGTGGCCGGGGAGCTGTTTTTT. Amino acid sequence: CASSPGQGVAGELFF.

The chain recombines TRBV5-6 with TRBJ1-5; 8 bases line up with TRBD1. With 2 bases clipped from V and 6 bases from J, the junction kept 4 bases outside the gene matches. CDR3 length: 14 residues. From germline, CDR1 is SGHDT and CDR2 YYEEEE. CDR3 in DNA: TGTGCCAGCAGCTTTACAGGGGGTGGTCAGCCCCAGCATTTT. The encoded protein is CASSFTGGGQPQHF.

This clone has a single count. This chain links TRBV10-3 with TRBJ2-7, with D possibly called TRBD1 or TRBD2 (5 bases each). CDR1 is ENHRY, CDR2 SYGVKD, per germline. Deletions cut 4 bases from V and 1 base from J, with 5 bases between. The CDR3 is 12 amino acids. As DNA, the CDR3 is TGTGCCATCAGTGGGGGGTCCTACGAGCAGTACTTC. Protein product: CAISGGSYEQYF.

This sequence joins TRBV5-6 and TRBJ1-5; no reliable D call. The CDR3 covers 14 residues. CDR1 and CDR2 from the germline V gene are SGHDT and YYEEEE. The V end was cut by 1 base, the J end by 9 bases, with 14 bases between. Here the CDR3 DNA reads TGTGCCAGCAGCTTGTTCCAAGTTTCATCGCCCCAGCATTTT. Its protein product is CASSLFQVSSPQHF.

This chain joins TRBV28 and TRBJ1-2; unclear D gene. Germline V gene data show CDR1 as MDHEN and CDR2 as SYDVKM. The CDR3 spans 12 residues. V dropped 2 bases and J dropped 4 bases, with 5 bases sitting between them. Here the CDR3 reads CASSLIGYGYTF. CDR3 DNA sequence: TGTGCCAGCAGTTTAATCGGCTATGGCTACACCTTC.

The J gene is TRBJ1-1, the V gene TRBV7-2; 10 bases fit TRBD1. The CDR3 covers 15 residues. Trimming took 4 bases from V and 0 from J; bases not matched to a gene: 2. The germline gives CDR1 SGHTA, CDR2 FQGNSA. This CDR3 is CASSSGQGVNTEAFF. The DNA for the CDR3 is TGTGCCAGCAGCTCCGGACAGGGGGTGAACACTGAAGCTTTCTTT.

J is TRBJ1-1 and V is TRBV7-8; the D is unclear. Per germline, CDR1 SGHVS and CDR2 FQNEAQ. Trimming removed 2 bases from V and 0 bases from J, with 10 bases in between. The CDR3 is made up of 15 amino acids. CDR3 region: CASSLSGEMNTEAFF. CDR3 sequence (DNA): TGTGCCAGCAGCTTATCTGGGGAGATGAACACTGAAGCTTTCTTT.

The V gene is TRBV7-2, the J gene TRBJ2-1; TRBD1 matches 9 bases. The ends lost 5 bases at V and 2 bases at J; junction bases unmatched: 4. The CDR3 is 15 residues long. Germline V gene data show CDR1 as SGHTA and CDR2 as FQGNSA. CDR3 coding DNA: TGTGCCAGCAGCAAAAGACAGGGGGCCTACAATGAGCAGTTCTTC. Protein sequence: CASSKRQGAYNEQFF.